These T cell receptor beta chains were read from a single sample in a study of CD8+ T cells in alopecia areata. Using immunoSEQ multiplex PCR, the repertoire was profiled, and TCRdb retains in-frame clones only, with some absent. The repertoire includes 110,000 to 150,000 clones, about 51% of them detected once, and 0.8% to 1% sits in the top ten. The sample in question was CD4+ T cells sorted from blood, obtained at week 0. Receptors originate from a human donor with alopecia areata. The CDR3 runs from the conserved cysteine through the conserved F or W. Each record gives: CDR3 protein, CDR3 DNA, D gene, J gene, V gene, clone size. A D gene is named only where the DNA matches it firmly. Not all rows give a size; the values are once, few, many and, for expanded clones, a class.

CDR3: CASSFTRLGQYF; DNA: TGTGCCAGCAGTTTCACTCGCCTGGGGCAGTACTTC; D: -; J: TRBJ2-7; V: TRBV28; size: -
CDR3: CASSYTTSGLTRETQYF; DNA: TGCGCCAGCAGCTATACGACTAGCGGGTTAACTAGAGAGACCCAGTACTTC; D: TRBD2; J: TRBJ2-5; V: TRBV5-1; size: -
CDR3: CASSLAPSGREEQYF; DNA: TGTGCCAGCAGCTTGGCTCCTTCGGGGCGGGAAGAGCAGTACTTC; D: -; J: TRBJ2-7; V: TRBV5-6; size: -
CDR3: CASNNRASYEQYF; DNA: TGTGCCAGTAATAACAGGGCTTCCTACGAGCAGTACTTC; D: -; J: TRBJ2-7; V: TRBV19; size: -
CDR3: CASSEIQGNQPQHF; DNA: TGTGCCAGCAGTGAAATACAGGGGAATCAGCCCCAGCATTTT; D: TRBD1; J: TRBJ1-5; V: TRBV25-1; size: few
CDR3: CATSPSGESYEQYF; DNA: TGTGCCACCAGCCCTTCAGGGGAGTCCTACGAGCAGTACTTC; D: -; J: TRBJ2-7; V: TRBV15; size: few
CDR3: CASSLEKGQFF; DNA: TGTGCCAGCAGCTTAGAAAAGGGACAGTTCTTC; D: -; J: TRBJ2-1; V: TRBV7-8; size: few
CDR3: CASKGLVSEQYF; DNA: TGTGCCAGCAAGGGACTAGTGAGCGAGCAGTACTTC; D: TRBD2; J: TRBJ2-7; V: TRBV2; size: -
CDR3: CAWSRDRTNEKLFF; DNA: TGTGCCTGGAGCCGGGACAGAACTAATGAAAAACTGTTTTTT; D: TRBD1; J: TRBJ1-4; V: TRBV30; size: -
CDR3: CAWSLMGGAGNQPQHF; DNA: TGTGCCTGGAGCCTCATGGGGGGTGCGGGCAATCAGCCCCAGCATTTT; D: -; J: TRBJ1-5; V: TRBV30; size: -